This T cell receptor beta chain was sequenced during a study of human T cells and chemical hapten exposure. About the study: Enrolled patients were predominantly female and had alopecia areata, totalis or universalis. Small differences in pooled library volume mainly drove the variation in TCR yields per sample.

The time point denotes: pre-sensitization, week 0. Treatment: therapeutic diphenylcyclopropenone sensitization with weekly scalp DPC. V lost 3 bases and J lost 2, with 17 bases in between. From germline, CDR1 is MGHRA and CDR2 YSYEKL. CDR3 length: 16 residues. Using its own MiXCR run on the RACE reads, TCRdb lists one record per CDR3 protein. The table records 250,000 to 300,000 distinct CDR3 sequences, approximately 7.5% of them present only once. This clonotype originated in a man younger than 30 with alopecia areata. Some clones in this sample may be carry-over from other donors' samples. This specimen consisted of whole blood, obtained in connection with sensitization to the hapten diphenylcyclopropenone (DPC). This chain joins TRBV4-1 and TRBJ2-7; TRBD1 might be the D (5 bases). The CDR3 sequence: CASSHFQGLLPYEQYF. The CDR3 nucleotides are TGCGCCAGCAGCCATTTTCAGGGATTACTACCCTACGAGCAGTACTTC.